The present T cell receptor (beta chain) was sequenced within a study of CD4 T cells in relation to SARS-CoV-2 and coronaviruses. Study details: Patient ages ranged from roughly 20 to 75, median 38.

For 10 days, about 9.9 x 10^4 sorted CD4+ cells grew with T cell-depleted PBMCs and CEF. Findings and limits, study-wide: In around three fifths of donors, memory CD4+ clonotypes crossrecognized SARS-CoV-2 and at least one common cold coronavirus spike.

Germline V gene sequence: CDR1 LNHNV, CDR2 YYDKDF (reference sequence). Deletions cut 1 base from V and 5 bases from J, with 21 bases between. The CDR3 covers 17 residues. Details on this clone: Its specificity is not known.

Libraries were prepared by immunoSEQ multiplex PCR; TCRdb keeps only in-frame clonotypes and omits some of them. The top ten hold 2.8% of the sample, which has tens of thousands of clones, just over 75% seen once. The chain employs TRBV15 and TRBJ2-7; maybe TRBD2 (6 bases). Sample: memory CD4+ T cells from PBMCs, cultured in vitro. This clonotype was sampled from an adult with COVID-19. CDR3 region: CATSRAPLGGRPDEQYF. The CDR3 coding sequence is TGTGCCACCAGCAGAGCTCCCCTCGGGGGTCGCCCAGACGAGCAGTACTTC.